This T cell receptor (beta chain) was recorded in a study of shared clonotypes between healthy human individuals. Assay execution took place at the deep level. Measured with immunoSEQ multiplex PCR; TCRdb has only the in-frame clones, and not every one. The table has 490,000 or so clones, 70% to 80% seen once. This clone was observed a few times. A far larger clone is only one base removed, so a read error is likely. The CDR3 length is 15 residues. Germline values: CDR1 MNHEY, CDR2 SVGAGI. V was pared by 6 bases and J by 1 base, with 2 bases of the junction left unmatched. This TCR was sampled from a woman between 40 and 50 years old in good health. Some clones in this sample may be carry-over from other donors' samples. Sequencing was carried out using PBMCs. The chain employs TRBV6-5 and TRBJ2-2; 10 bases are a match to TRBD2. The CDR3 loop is CASSRTSGNTGELFF. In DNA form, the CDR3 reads TGTGCCAGCAGCCGGACTAGCGGGAACACCGGGGAGCTGTTTTTT.